This T cell receptor (beta chain) was captured in a study of blood T cell repertoires in COVID-19. Profiled with immunoSEQ multiplex PCR; TCRdb holds only in-frame clones, not every one. The data contain approximately 300,000 clones, 90% of them singletons. The V end lost 2 bases, the J end lost 0 bases, and 13 bases lay between the germline ends. The CDR3 totals 16 residues. CDR1 KGHSH and CDR2 LQKENI come from the germline V gene. Enrollees, roughly 18 to 95 years old, lived in 25 or so US areas. This sequence originates from a woman aged 25 to 45 who had been exposed to COVID-19. Source material: PBMCs or T cells enriched from blood (not recorded which). The chain combines TRBV18 with TRBJ1-2, with D perhaps TRBD1 (6 bases). CDR3: CASSPLTGNSNYGYTF. The CDR3 bases are TGTGCCAGCTCACCATTGACAGGAAACTCTAACTATGGCTACACCTTC.